Listed below are T cell receptor beta chains from one sample, sequenced in a study of blood T cell repertoires in COVID-19. The repertoire was sequenced with immunoSEQ multiplex PCR; TCRdb's copy has only in-frame clones and lacks some. The profile covers over 100,000 clones, with about four fifths appearing a single time and 3% to 4% taken by the ten largest. Sequencing used peripheral blood. The source of these receptors is a woman over 75 with active or convalescent COVID-19. The CDR3 runs from the conserved cysteine through the conserved F or W. The order of the fields is J gene, clone size, V gene, CDR3 protein. Where a row states a size, it is once, few, many or the class of an expanded clone; other rows omit it.

TRBJ1-1	once	TRBV5-4	CASSPGGRGRGTEAFF
TRBJ1-1	NA	TRBV18	CASSPGGSRAEAFF
TRBJ2-3	NA	TRBV6-5	CASSYRSTDTQYF
TRBJ2-1	once	TRBV29-1	CSVEEGRGYNEQFF
TRBJ2-5	NA	TRBV6-5	CASSSVAGGLETQYF
TRBJ1-6	once	TRBV19	CASKRAAGGANSPLHF
TRBJ2-5	NA	TRBV7-2	CASSFPDREETQYF
TRBJ2-3	NA	TRBV5-8	CASSLVQGRADTQYF
TRBJ2-4	NA	TRBV11-2	CASSLGVTVAKNIQYF
TRBJ1-1	NA	TRBV20-1	CSPQGGTEAFF
TRBJ1-4	NA	TRBV2	CASSGKGINEKLFF
TRBJ2-5	NA	TRBV28	CASSLRGYTQYF
TRBJ2-7	NA	TRBV2	CASSEGTGLSYEQYF
TRBJ1-5	once	TRBV6-5	CATRQGNQPQHF
TRBJ2-6	NA	TRBV2	CASSMLAASSGANVLTF